The rows below give T cell receptor beta chains drawn from one sample of a study of Ad26.COV2.S vaccination and SARS-CoV-2 variants. Produced via immunoSEQ multiplex PCR; TCRdb's table is partial and in-frame only. The repertoire holds 350,000 to 500,000 clones, with 88% as singletons. The sequenced sample was peripheral blood, obtained in a trial of Ad26.COV2.S vaccine versus placebo. Every receptor here comes from a person between 18 and 65 years old who received the Ad26.COV2.S COVID-19 vaccine or a placebo. Both conserved end residues are part of each CDR3. D genes are given only for firm matches. Rows may omit the clone size; those that give it use once, few, many or a size class.

TRBD2,TRBJ2-3,TRBV19,.,CASSTTSTDTQYF,TGTGCCAGTAGTACGACTAGCACGGATACGCAGTATTTT
.,TRBJ1-5,TRBV4-1,.,CASSLGANQPQHF,TGCGCCAGCAGCCTGGGGGCTAATCAGCCCCAGCATTTT
TRBD1,TRBJ1-2,TRBV10-3,few,CAISGDRVYGYTF,TGTGCCATCAGTGGGGACAGGGTTTATGGCTACACCTTC
TRBD2,TRBJ2-1,TRBV2,.,CASRGTSGGANEQFF,TGTGCCAGCAGGGGTACTAGCGGGGGGGCCAATGAGCAGTTCTTC
.,TRBJ2-7,TRBV30,.,CAWTPPGPHYEQYF,TGTGCCTGGACCCCACCCGGACCCCACTACGAGCAGTACTTC
.,TRBJ2-1,TRBV5-3,.,CARSYNEQFF,TGTGCCAGAAGCTACAATGAGCAGTTCTTC
TRBD1,TRBJ2-2,TRBV3-1/TRBV3-2,.,CASSQGHRGTGELFF,TGTGCCAGCAGCCAAGGCCACAGGGGGACCGGGGAGCTGTTTTTT
.,TRBJ2-3,TRBV29-1,.,CSVLTGDTQYF,TGCAGCGTCTTAACGGGAGATACGCAGTATTTT
.,TRBJ1-5,TRBV2,.,CASRGGSNQPQHF,TGTGCCAGCCGGGGAGGTAGCAATCAGCCCCAGCATTTT
.,TRBJ2-7,TRBV4-3,.,CASSQSTDSGYEQYF,TGCGCCAGCAGCCAAAGCACCGACTCCGGCTACGAGCAGTACTTC
TRBD2,TRBJ2-5,TRBV7-9,.,CASSSPTGGGQETQYF,TGTGCCAGCAGCTCACCCACCGGGGGGGGTCAAGAGACCCAGTACTTC
TRBD1,TRBJ1-5,TRBV5-8,.,CASSSGTGMSQPQHF,TGTGCCAGCAGCTCTGGGACAGGGATGAGTCAGCCCCAGCATTTT
.,TRBJ2-1,TRBV30,.,CAWAESVYYNEQFF,TGTGCCTGGGCGGAGTCAGTCTATTACAATGAGCAGTTCTTC
TRBD2,TRBJ2-1,TRBV6-5,.,CASRGLAGAGEQFF,TGTGCCAGCAGAGGACTAGCGGGGGCCGGTGAGCAGTTCTTC
TRBD1,TRBJ1-1,TRBV19,.,CASSRAGGRTEAFF,TGTGCCAGTAGTAGGGCAGGGGGTCGCACTGAAGCTTTCTTT
.,TRBJ1-5,TRBV6-6,once,CASRGGQGQPQHF,TGTGCCAGCAGAGGGGGGCAGGGTCAGCCCCAGCATTTT
.,TRBJ1-4,TRBV21-1,.,CASSWGLINEKLFF,TGTGCCAGCAGTTGGGGGCTTATTAATGAAAAACTGTTTTTT
.,TRBJ2-3,TRBV7-6,.,CASSFIQGARDTQYF,TGTGCCAGCAGCTTTATCCAGGGTGCGCGAGATACGCAGTATTTT
.,TRBJ2-7,TRBV5-6,.,CASSLGSSYEQYF,TGTGCCAGCAGCTTGGGGAGCTCCTACGAGCAGTACTTC
TRBD1,TRBJ2-1,TRBV6-5,.,CASSPGTGGWNEQFF,TGTGCCAGCAGCCCCGGGACAGGGGGCTGGAATGAGCAGTTCTTC
.,TRBJ2-1,TRBV29-1,.,CSVGVTGEQFF,TGCAGCGTCGGGGTTACGGGTGAGCAGTTCTTC
.,TRBJ2-1,TRBV6-5,.,CASSYSRGAHEQFF,TGTGCCAGCAGTTACTCTCGGGGGGCCCATGAGCAGTTCTTC
TRBD1,TRBJ2-7,TRBV18,.,CASSSSGTGVYEQYF,TGTGCCAGCTCAAGCTCCGGGACAGGGGTCTACGAGCAGTACTTC
.,TRBJ2-1,TRBV12-3/TRBV12-4,.,CASSFVSYNEQFF,TGTGCCAGCAGTTTTGTTTCCTACAATGAGCAGTTCTTC
.,TRBJ2-1,TRBV11-2,.,CASTLGGWSYNEQFF,TGTGCCAGCACCCTCGGGGGATGGTCCTACAATGAGCAGTTCTTC
.,TRBJ1-2,TRBV6-5,.,CATGSPNYGYTF,TGTGCCACCGGGTCCCCAAACTATGGCTACACCTTC
.,TRBJ2-2,TRBV18,.,CASSQNQQNTGELFF,TGTGCCAGCTCACAAAACCAGCAGAACACCGGGGAGCTGTTTTTT
.,TRBJ2-1,TRBV6-2/TRBV6-3,.,CASSVSGGGYNEQFF,TGTGCCAGCAGCGTGTCGGGGGGCGGGTACAATGAGCAGTTCTTC
.,TRBJ1-2,TRBV24-1,once,CATSGAGGYTF,TGTGCCACCAGTGGCGCTGGGGGCTACACCTTC
TRBD1,TRBJ1-2,TRBV11-1,.,CASSLGQYYGYTF,TGTGCCAGCAGCCTGGGACAGTACTATGGCTACACCTTC
.,TRBJ2-3,TRBV12-3/TRBV12-4,once,CASSFGVGAQYF,TGTGCCAGCAGTTTCGGGGTGGGCGCGCAGTATTTT
TRBD2,TRBJ2-1,TRBV10-2,.,CASSDGNPGTSRNEQFF,TGCGCCAGCTCTGACGGGAATCCCGGGACTAGCAGGAATGAGCAGTTCTTC
.,TRBJ2-3,TRBV4-3,.,CASSNIGTPDTQYF,TGCGCCAGCAGCAATATCGGGACGCCCGATACGCAGTATTTT